The T cell receptor beta chain under discussion was sequenced for a study of T cells after yellow fever vaccination. On the study more broadly: SMART-Seq v4 Ultra Low Input served to prepare low-cell-number fractions. Overall study findings and caveats: Few clonotypes appeared in both CD4 and CD8 compartments. Weaker overall, the secondary response nonetheless peaked faster (day 5 versus 15). Reappearance after the booster was observed for most primary-vaccination clones (roughly 97% CD4, over 75% CD8).

This clonotype was detected many times. Its cognate antigen is unknown. V lost 6 bases, J lost 1 base, and 4 bases stayed unmatched. The length of the CDR3 is 15 residues. TCRdb reprocessed the 5' RACE reads with MiXCR, giving one entry per CDR3 protein. The repertoire includes hundreds of thousands of distinct CDR3 sequences, over 9% of them detected once, and about 15% sits in the top ten. This sequence was found in a man aged 25-45 years who received the YFV17D yellow fever vaccine. The sample consisted of PBMCs, taken on the day of the yellow fever booster vaccination. This chain connects TRBV12-3 or TRBV12-4 to TRBJ2-3; 10 bases are a match to TRBD2. The CDR3 reads CASSFLAGGTDTQYF. CDR3 DNA: TGTGCCAGCAGCTTTCTAGCGGGGGGCACAGATACGCAGTATTTT.